Shown below are 30 T cell receptor beta chains from a single sample sequenced in a study of T-cell reconstitution after alpha-beta-depleted transplantation in children. Library preparation (for TCRbeta) was performed with unique molecular identifiers. TCRdb analysed the PCR reads with MiXCR anew, one entry per CDR3 protein. The repertoire holds around 100,000 distinct CDR3 sequences, with less than 6% as singletons. Here the sequenced sample was PBMCs, mostly from graft donor cells, taken 60 days after TCRalphabeta/CD19-depleted stem cell transplant. The receptors were gathered from a female patient aged 2-10 years who had a stem cell transplant for Fanconi anemia, so the T cells may come from the graft donor.

This clonotype was seen ten or more times. The chain recombines TRBV2 with TRBJ1-2; 7 positions agree with TRBD1. The germline V gene encodes CDR1 SNHLY and CDR2 FYNNEI. The CDR3 covers 13 residues. The V gene end was trimmed by 4 bases and the J gene end by 5 bases; junction bases not matched to a gene: 4. CDR3 in amino acids: CASSVDRDYGYTF. The CDR3 DNA reads as TGTGCCAGCAGTGTAGACAGGGATTATGGCTACACCTTC.

This clonotype was detected many times. The genes are TRBV3-1 and TRBJ2-7; the D is unclear. The CDR3 extends over 14 amino acids. From germline, CDR1 is LGHDT and CDR2 YNNKEL (reference sequence). Trimming shortened V by 1 base and J by 2 bases, and 9 bases separated the two germline ends. CDR3 amino acids: CASSQARRTYEQYF. CDR3 DNA sequence: TGTGCCAGCAGCCAAGCGCGGCGGACCTACGAGCAGTACTTC.

This chain joins TRBV5-1 and TRBJ2-3; D might be TRBD1 (5 bases). The CDR3 runs 17 residues. The germline V gene encodes CDR1 SGHRS and CDR2 YFSETQ. V lost 0 bases to trimming and J lost 4 bases, with 18 bases between them. The CDR3 DNA follows: TGCGCCAGCAGCTTGGGGGGCCCCCACTGGAACGCAGATACGCAGTATTTT. This sequence encodes CASSLGGPHWNADTQYF.

At least ten counts were recorded for this clonotype. The CDR3 sequence is CASSLWAGGHNEQFF. In DNA form, the CDR3 reads TGTGCCAGCAGCTTGTGGGCAGGGGGGCACAATGAGCAGTTCTTC. This chain uses TRBV11-2 with TRBJ2-1; perhaps TRBD1 as D (7 bases). The CDR3 is 15 residues long. Trimming removed 3 bases at V and 5 bases at J, with 14 bases between. The germline V gene encodes CDR1 SGHAT and CDR2 FQNNGV.

This clonotype was seen many times. The chain is built from TRBV11-2 and TRBJ2-7, with D perhaps given as TRBD1 or TRBD2 (6 bases each). In germline, CDR1 is SGHAT, CDR2 FQNNGV. This CDR3 has 16 residues. The V end was cut by 0 bases, the J end by 3 bases, with 15 bases between. As DNA, the CDR3 is TGTGCCAGCAGCTTAGAGTCGGGGGCGGCGAACTACGAGCAGTACTTC. As protein: CASSLESGAANYEQYF.

This clonotype was counted between two and nine times. The J gene is TRBJ2-2, the V gene TRBV7-3; D is unresolved. CDR1 is SGHTA and CDR2 is FQGTGA in the germline V gene. V was shortened by 5 bases and J by 3 bases, with 7 bases between the two germline ends. This CDR3 is 13 amino acids long. The CDR3 here is CASSQTHTGELFF. The CDR3 DNA reads TGTGCCAGCAGCCAGACGCACACCGGGGAGCTGTTTTTT.

In its sample, this clonotype was seen many times. The chain couples TRBV21-1 to TRBJ2-1. TRBV21-1 is classified as a pseudogene. The CDR3 runs to 17 residues. In nucleotides, the CDR3 is TGTGCCAGCAGCAAGTTGCAGAGCGGGAGATTCAACAATGAGCAGTTCTTC. Protein: CASSKLQSGRFNNEQFF.

In its sample, this clonotype was seen many times. This rearrangement joins TRBV19 to TRBJ2-6, with 9 bases fitting TRBD1. In germline, CDR1 is LNHDA, CDR2 SQIVND (reference sequence). The V and J ends lost 6 bases and 4 bases, in that order; junction bases with no gene match: 13. This CDR3 has 18 residues. This CDR3 is CASRDPGQGGSGANVLTF. In DNA, the CDR3 is TGTGCCAGTAGGGATCCGGGACAGGGTGGCTCAGGGGCCAACGTCCTGACTTTC.

This clonotype has ten or more counts. The chain is built from TRBV7-9 and TRBJ1-1, with D unresolved. CDR1 SEHNR and CDR2 FQNEAQ come from the germline V gene (reference sequence). Trimming left V 3 bases short and J 8 bases short, with 13 bases between. This CDR3 has 13 residues. The CDR3 reads CASSFTQRTEAFF. The CDR3, as DNA: TGTGCCAGCAGCTTCACACAGAGAACCGAAGCTTTCTTT.

This chain uses TRBV7-8 with TRBJ2-7, with 7 bases fitting TRBD2. The V gene's germline CDR1 is SGHVS and CDR2 FQNEAQ. The V segment lost 2 bases and the J segment 1 base; nucleotides outside the gene matches: 8. There are 16 residues in the CDR3. The CDR3 DNA follows: TGTGCCAGCAGCTTATGGGGAGGGGCTAGTTCCTACGAGCAGTACTTC. Translated, it gives CASSLWGGASSYEQYF.

The chain has TRBV4-1 and TRBJ1-1; 7 positions match TRBD1. Germline lookup yields CDR1 MGHRA and CDR2 YSYEKL. The CDR3 loop spans 16 amino acids. Germline trimming cut 3 bases from V and 3 bases from J; bases unmatched to any gene: 10. The CDR3 DNA reads as TGCGCCAGCAGCCAGGAAGGGTTACAGGGGTACACTGAAGCTTTCTTT. Protein product: CASSQEGLQGYTEAFF.

This clonotype was seen a few times. The CDR3 DNA follows: TGTGCCAGCAGCTCACAGAGCGGAAGCGATACGCAGTATTTT. Translation gives CASSSQSGSDTQYF. This chain joins TRBV5-6 and TRBJ2-3; a weak D match, TRBD2 (5 bases). Trimming shortened V by 3 bases and J by 6 bases, and 14 bases separated the two germline ends. This CDR3 is 14 amino acids long. Germline-derived CDR1 and CDR2 are SGHDT and YYEEEE.

This clonotype was recorded many times. V gene TRBV20-1 combines with J gene TRBJ2-7; TRBD2 might be the D (6 bases). The V gene's germline CDR1 is DFQATT and CDR2 SNEGSKA (reference sequence). The CDR3 length is 16 residues. V was shortened by 1 base and J by 4 bases, with 20 bases between the two germline ends. This CDR3 is CSARGVVAGTSYEQYF. DNA for the CDR3: TGCAGTGCTAGAGGGGTAGTGGCAGGGACTTCTTACGAGCAGTACTTC.

Many counts were recorded for this clonotype. This sequence joins TRBV10-3 and TRBJ1-5; 10 bases are shared with TRBD1. CDR3 length: 14 residues. The J segment lost 4 bases and the V segment lost 8 bases, leaving 5 bases of the junction unmatched. Germline loops: CDR1 ENHRY, CDR2 SYGVKD. The chain's CDR3 is CAIGDRGGNQPQHF. In DNA, the CDR3 is TGTGCCATCGGGGACAGGGGAGGGAATCAGCCCCAGCATTTT.

This clonotype was detected many times. The chain employs TRBV28 and TRBJ2-3; D gene unclear. V was trimmed by 0 bases and J by 3 bases, leaving 4 bases between them. The germline V gene has CDR1 MDHEN and CDR2 SYDVKM. The CDR3 spans 13 residues. CDR3 sequence reads: CASSLWNTDTQYF. The CDR3 nucleotides are TGTGCCAGCAGTTTATGGAATACAGATACGCAGTATTTT.

The genes are TRBV7-9 and TRBJ2-7; TRBD2 aligns across 13 bases. This CDR3 comprises 17 residues. The J segment lost 0 bases and the V segment lost 4 bases, leaving 6 bases of the junction unmatched. CDR1 and CDR2 from the germline V gene are SEHNR and FQNEAQ (reference sequence). The CDR3 here is CASSWGTSGISSYEQYF. CDR3 nucleotide sequence: TGTGCCAGCAGCTGGGGGACTAGCGGGATTAGCTCCTACGAGCAGTACTTC.

There are a few counts of this clonotype. The rearrangement links TRBV3-1 to TRBJ2-7; D is uncertain. V gave up 1 base and J gave up 3 bases, with 13 bases separating them. The CDR3 length is 15 residues. CDR1 LGHDT and CDR2 YNNKEL come from the germline V gene (reference sequence). The CDR3 DNA is TGTGCCAGCAGCCAAGGTAGGCGGCAAAACTACGAGCAGTACTTC. Its translation: CASSQGRRQNYEQYF.

This clonotype was detected many times. This rearrangement joins TRBV3-1 to TRBJ2-1; D unclear. The CDR3 length is 13 residues. V lost 4 bases and J 5 bases, leaving 9 bases between the germline ends. Looked up from germline, CDR1 is LGHDT and CDR2 is YNNKEL (reference sequence). CDR3 bases: TGTGCCAGCAGCCTAACATCGAACAATGAGCAGTTCTTC. Its protein product is CASSLTSNNEQFF.

This clonotype was detected ten times or more. The chain uses TRBV5-1 and TRBJ2-3, with a tentative D call TRBD2 (6 bases). This CDR3 is built from 13 residues. Germline CDR1 and CDR2: SGHRS and YFSETQ. The V end was cut by 7 bases, the J end by 1 base, with 10 bases between. In DNA, the CDR3 is TGCGCCAGCGGGACTGGGGGCACAGATACGCAGTATTTT. Its translation is CASGTGGTDTQYF.

This clonotype was observed many times. The rearrangement joins TRBV7-2 to TRBJ2-1, with D hard to call. CDR1 is SGHTA, CDR2 FQGNSA, per germline. V dropped 1 base and J dropped 0 bases, with 7 bases sitting between them. The CDR3 totals 15 residues. Written as DNA, the CDR3 is TGTGCCAGCAGCTTAGTACGTATCTCCTACAATGAGCAGTTCTTC. Protein sequence: CASSLVRISYNEQFF.

This sequence joins TRBV28 and TRBJ2-3; D remains ambiguous. Trimming pared 2 bases from V and 0 bases from J, leaving 15 bases between. CDR1 is MDHEN and CDR2 is SYDVKM in the germline V gene. There are 17 residues in the CDR3. This CDR3 is CASSLPRTGSSTDTQYF. In DNA form, the CDR3 reads TGTGCCAGCAGTTTACCCCGAACCGGATCTAGCACAGATACGCAGTATTTT.

The chain joins TRBV11-2 to TRBJ2-1, with TRBD2 matching 14 bases. This CDR3 region has 16 residues. Germline V gene lookup returns CDR1 SGHAT and CDR2 FQNNGV. J was trimmed by 7 bases and V by 6 bases; bases with no gene match: 8. The CDR3 DNA reads as TGTGCCAGCAGTTCTCCGACTAGCGGGAGGGTAAATGAGCAGTTCTTC. It yields the protein CASSSPTSGRVNEQFF.

The table lists this clonotype with a few counts. The V call is TRBV5-1, the J call TRBJ2-7; TRBD2 agrees at 11 bases. Germline V lookup: CDR1 SGHRS, CDR2 YFSETQ. The CDR3 totals 15 residues. The V and J ends lost 4 bases and 3 bases, in that order; junction bases with no gene match: 6. The CDR3 here is CASSPTSGSFYEQYF. As DNA, the CDR3 is TGCGCCAGCAGCCCTACTAGCGGGAGTTTCTACGAGCAGTACTTC.

This clonotype was observed at least ten times. The chain couples TRBV15 to TRBJ2-5; D is perhaps TRBD1 (6 bases). V was cut by 0 bases and J by 1 base, with 18 bases left in between. The CDR3 runs to 18 residues. Per the germline V gene, CDR1 is LNHNV and CDR2 is YYDKDF (reference sequence). CDR3 DNA: TGTGCCACCAGCAGAGATGTGGGGGCTAGTCCCCGCCAAGAGACCCAGTACTTC. The encoded protein is CATSRDVGASPRQETQYF.

This clonotype occurred a few times. The chain combines TRBV13 with TRBJ1-2; no reliable D call. V was shortened by 4 bases and J by 6 bases, with 9 bases between the two germline ends. The CDR3 contains 12 residues. Germline V lookup: CDR1 PRHDT, CDR2 FYEKMQ (reference sequence). The CDR3 loop reads CASSSYRDGYTF. CDR3 in DNA: TGTGCCAGCAGCTCCTACAGAGATGGCTACACCTTC.

This clonotype was detected many times. This sequence joins TRBV11-2 and TRBJ1-1, with D unresolved. Germline-derived CDR1 and CDR2 are SGHAT and FQNNGV. The CDR3 extends over 15 amino acids. Trimming took off 1 base at V and 0 bases at J, with 9 bases between the two ends. The CDR3 DNA reads TGTGCCAGCAGCTTAGCTGGGAGTATGAACACTGAAGCTTTCTTT. As protein: CASSLAGSMNTEAFF.

This clonotype was observed many times. The chain uses TRBV2 and TRBJ2-7; 9 bases align to TRBD2. CDR1 and CDR2 (germline): SNHLY, FYNNEI. The CDR3 loop spans 15 amino acids. J lost 5 bases, V lost 10 bases, and 15 bases had no gene match. This CDR3 reads CATGDTGTSLNEQYF. CDR3 coding DNA: TGTGCCACCGGGGACACGGGGACTAGCCTCAACGAGCAGTACTTC.

There are many counts of this clonotype. The CDR3, as DNA: TGCGCCAGCAGCACCGGGACAGGGTTTCGCTACGAGCAGTACTTC. Protein sequence: CASSTGTGFRYEQYF. This chain joins TRBV5-1 and TRBJ2-7, with 9 positions matching TRBD1. CDR3 length: 15 residues. The V gene end was trimmed by 4 bases and the J gene end by 3 bases; junction bases not matched to a gene: 8. Germline CDR1 SGHRS, CDR2 YFSETQ. Full variable domain (rest looked up from reference TRBV5-1 and TRBJ2-7): KAGVTQTPRYLIKTRGQQVTLSCSPISGHRSVSWYQQTPGQGLQFLFEYFSETQRNKGNFPGRFSGRQFSNSRSEMNVSTLELGDSALYLCASSTGTGFRYEQYFGPGTRLTVT.

This clonotype was seen at least ten times. V is TRBV5-1 and J is TRBJ2-5; D possibly matches TRBD1 or TRBD2 (6 bases each). Germline CDR1 is SGHRS and CDR2 is YFSETQ. The CDR3 covers 15 residues. Trimming cost V 1 base and J 4 bases, with 14 bases left between them. CDR3 protein: CASSLPSGGGETQYF. The CDR3, as DNA: TGCGCCAGCAGCTTGCCATCAGGAGGGGGAGAGACCCAGTACTTC. Variable domain in full (rest from reference TRBV5-1 and TRBJ2-5): KAGVTQTPRYLIKTRGQQVTLSCSPISGHRSVSWYQQTPGQGLQFLFEYFSETQRNKGNFPGRFSGRQFSNSRSEMNVSTLELGDSALYLCASSLPSGGGETQYFGPGTRLLVL.

This clonotype has just a few counts. The rearrangement uses TRBV3-1 and TRBJ2-2, with D possibly matching TRBD2 (6 bases). The CDR3 sequence is 15 residues long. Per germline, CDR1 LGHDT and CDR2 YNNKEL (reference sequence). Trimming cost V 6 bases and J 0 bases, with 11 bases left between them. This chain's CDR3 is CASRPGTPNTGELFF. CDR3 nucleotide sequence: TGTGCCAGCAGACCCGGGACTCCGAACACCGGGGAGCTGTTTTTT.